The TCR beta chain described here comes from a study of shared clonotypes between healthy human individuals. The study, taken as a whole, reports: Clonotypes not shared had lower generation probabilities than those common to all four donors. The donor pool, a small one, limited the genetic and exposure-history diversity represented.

Comments on this clone: Its antigen is not known.

The V end lost 2 bases, the J end lost 4 bases, and 11 bases lay between the germline ends. The germline gives CDR1 SGHVS, CDR2 FNYEAQ. This CDR3 region has 15 residues. Nashville, Tennessee was home to all donors, each a Caucasian adult. An assay was performed, and its level was deep. Profiled with immunoSEQ multiplex PCR; TCRdb holds only in-frame clones, not every one. The sample lists around 1,000,000 clones, roughly 80% occurring once. The chain joins TRBV7-6 to TRBJ1-4; D gene ambiguous. Material: memory CD4+ T cells from PBMCs. The subset: CD45RA-negative fraction. The sequence derives from a man aged 18 to 30 in good health. Some clones in this sample may be carry-over from other donors' samples. This chain's CDR3 is CASSLRGAYNEKLFF. The CDR3 coding sequence is TGTGCCAGCAGCTTACGGGGAGCCTATAATGAAAAACTGTTTTTT.